This T cell receptor beta chain was observed in a study of CD8+CD57+ T cells in acquired aplastic anemia (dated by TCRdb to the late 2010s). With respect to the entire study: Extracted DNA from sorted CD4+ and CD8+ cells averaged 3.2 ug, ranging from roughly 0.17 to 30 ug. An average of approximately 10 million reads for CD4+ cells and roughly 11 million reads for CD8+ cells was obtained from healthy donor samples.

The study deep-sequenced TCR repertoires of sorted CD4+ and CD8+ blood T cells from severe aplastic anemia patients and healthy subjects. Ficoll-Paque density gradient centrifugation was used to isolate peripheral blood mononuclear cells. Before DNA extraction, CD4+ and CD8+ T cells were sorted with FACS or magnetic beads. Note on this clonotype: No cognate antigen has been identified for it. Base qualities are not provided; no much larger clone lies one nucleotide away.

The paper as a whole reports these results and caveats: Twenty-nine CD8+ CDR3 sequences were found in both patients and controls but appeared to be highly expressed in patients and within the immunodominant clones of the patients. Between patients and healthy controls, no significant difference in CD8+ Simpson's diversity was found (P=0.060).

Profiling of TCR beta VDJ combinations and CDR3 sequences used genomic DNA as the template. An Illumina HiSeq 2000 was the platform used for TCR repertoire sequencing. From the authors' description of their analysis: Repertoires were assessed using TRBV/TRBJ rearrangement plots, CDR3 size and DJ length profiles, and Simpson's diversity index. Whichever DNA sequence was most abundant in the deep sequencing data was defined as the immunodominant clone. CDR3 amino acid sequences were checked for sharing across subjects and were also compared against the VDJdb database and published repertoires. TCRdb itself trimmed the public reads at Q25 with fastp, ran MiXCR and retained productive beta chains. A single entry per CDR3 protein holds the most common genes and DNA from its merged rows. The V and J calls shown here were made by TCRdb, not taken from the authors' results. Here the sample has about 190,000 distinct CDR3 sequences; 50% to 55% occur a single time. The ten top clones hold more than 15% of the sample.

The sequencing sample was made of sorted CD4+, CD8+, or CD8+CD57+ T cells (not recorded which) from PBMCs. The TCR originated in a human donor in good health, serving as a control.

In nucleotide form, the sequence is TGTGCCAGCTCACCGACTAGCGGGGGCTACAATGAGCAGTTCTTC. Its protein is CASSPTSGGYNEQFF. In this chain, TRBV18 is recombined with TRBJ2-1; 12 central nucleotides agree with TRBD2. CDR1 KGHSH and CDR2 LQKENI were looked up in the germline V gene. Germline trimming amounts to 3 bases on V and 3 bases on J, with 0 as the count of junction bases outside the gene matches. Reading from cysteine to phenylalanine, the CDR3 counts 15 amino acids. CDR3 DNA only is kept here, 45 bases in frame from base 1.